A single sample gave rise to the 19 T cell receptor beta chains below, sequenced in a study of shared clonotypes between healthy human individuals. The data were produced by immunoSEQ multiplex PCR, yet TCRdb's version contains in-frame clones alone and is incomplete. The sample yields roughly 640,000 clones, roughly 70% seen once. Sequenced: memory CD4+ T cells sorted from blood. Regarding subset: CD45RA-negative fraction. The receptor source for this set is a woman aged 25 to 39 in good health.

This clone was observed at least ten times. CDR3 nucleotide sequence: TGTGCCAGCCAGGACGGGGAGAACACTGAAGCTTTCTTT. The encoded protein is CASQDGENTEAFF. The chain is built from TRBV6-1 and TRBJ1-1; no reliable D call. Germline assignment: CDR1 MNHNS and CDR2 SASEGT. V was cut by 8 bases and J by 1 base, with 11 bases left in between. The CDR3 runs 13 residues.

This clone came up a few times. The chain recombines TRBV7-3 with TRBJ1-1; D is perhaps TRBD1 (5 bases). The V end was cut by 2 bases, the J end by 1 base, with 11 bases between. The germline V gene has CDR1 SGHTA and CDR2 FQGTGA. The CDR3 is made up of 15 amino acids. CDR3 coding DNA: TGTGCCAGCAGCTTACAGGGTTTAGGGAACACTGAAGCTTTCTTT. Its protein product is CASSLQGLGNTEAFF.

The gene calls are TRBV18 and TRBJ1-2; unclear D gene. With 3 bases removed from V and 7 bases from J, the gap between germline ends came to 12 bases. CDR1 KGHSH and CDR2 LQKENI come from the germline V gene. The CDR3 spans 13 residues. In DNA form, the CDR3 reads TGTGCCAGCTCACCCACTCATGGACCTGGCTACACCTTC. It yields the protein CASSPTHGPGYTF.

The rearrangement links TRBV2 to TRBJ1-1, with D possibly TRBD1 on 6 matching bases. V was clipped by 3 bases and J by 5 bases, with 13 bases between them. Germline V gives CDR1 SNHLY, CDR2 FYNNEI. This CDR3 is 14 amino acids long. The CDR3 reads CASSETQGRTEAFF. Written as DNA, the CDR3 is TGTGCCAGCAGTGAGACGCAGGGGAGAACTGAAGCTTTCTTT.

Points on this clone: This same CDR3 is encoded by further DNA sequences in the sample. V is TRBV28 and J is TRBJ1-2; 8 bases agree with TRBD1. V shed 5 bases and J 8 bases; nucleotides not matched to a gene: 4. CDR1 MDHEN and CDR2 SYDVKM come from the germline V gene. The CDR3 is 12 residues long. Here the CDR3 DNA reads TGTGCCAGCAGTCGGACAGGGCGAGGCTACACCTTC. It translates to CASSRTGRGYTF.

The CDR3 coding sequence is TGTGCCAGCAGCTTATTTGGTAACGAGCAGTACTTC. Its protein is CASSLFGNEQYF. The chain recombines TRBV11-1 with TRBJ2-7; D remains unclear. In germline, CDR1 is SGHAT, CDR2 FQDESV (reference sequence). Trimming stripped 2 bases from V and 5 bases from J, with 7 bases between. The length of the CDR3 is 12 residues.

The DNA for the CDR3 is TGTGCCAGCAGCTCTCCTAGCGTCGGCATAGGCTCCTACAATGAGCAGTTCTTC. It yields the protein CASSSPSVGIGSYNEQFF. This sequence joins TRBV11-2 and TRBJ2-1, with a possible D match to TRBD2 (6 bases). Trimming removed 4 bases from V and 0 bases from J, with 19 bases in between. This CDR3 has 18 residues. CDR1 and CDR2 (germline): SGHAT, FQNNGV.

This clone was seen more than once but under ten times. This sequence joins TRBV19 and TRBJ2-5; D is tentatively TRBD1 or TRBD2 (5 bases each). The germline V gene has CDR1 LNHDA and CDR2 SQIVND (reference sequence). Trimming took 0 bases from V and 5 from J, leaving 10 bases between them. This CDR3 comprises 14 residues. The CDR3 loop is CASSIEEGWETQYF. CDR3 DNA sequence: TGTGCCAGTAGTATAGAAGAGGGGTGGGAGACCCAGTACTTC.

This chain uses TRBV6-6 with TRBJ2-7, with D hard to call. The CDR3 covers 14 residues. Trimming took off 8 bases at V and 0 bases at J, with 14 bases between the two ends. Germline assignment: CDR1 MNHNY and CDR2 SVGAGI (reference sequence). The CDR3 coding sequence is TGTGCCAGCCGAGCCATGTGGAGCTCCTACGAGCAGTACTTC. Amino acids: CASRAMWSSYEQYF.

This rearrangement joins TRBV5-1 to TRBJ1-1, with D possibly matching TRBD1 (6 bases). CDR3 length: 17 amino acids. The V and J ends lost 4 bases and 0 bases respectively, with 19 bases between them. The germline V gene has CDR1 SGHRS and CDR2 YFSETQ. In DNA, the CDR3 is TGCGCCAGCAGCCCCCGGACAGAGAGATACATGAACACTGAAGCTTTCTTT. Protein product: CASSPRTERYMNTEAFF.

The table lists this clone with a few counts. The CDR3 bases are TGTGCCAGCAGCCAGAGACAGCCTTTGGACGAGCAGTACTTC. It specifies CASSQRQPLDEQYF. This chain joins TRBV7-8 and TRBJ2-5, with D possibly matching TRBD1 (5 bases). The assigned J gene may be wrong: the sequence end matches TRBJ2-7 better. The CDR3 is 14 residues long. Germline V gene data show CDR1 as SGHVS and CDR2 as FQNEAQ.

This chain links TRBV5-1 with TRBJ2-7, with a possible D match to TRBD2 (6 bases). Germline V lookup: CDR1 SGHRS, CDR2 YFSETQ. The CDR3 spans 13 residues. Trimming cost V 3 bases and J 0 bases, with 7 bases left between them. The CDR3 sequence: CASSSGSSYEQYF. As DNA, the CDR3 is TGCGCCAGCAGCTCCGGGAGCTCCTACGAGCAGTACTTC.

This clone showed up just once. This chain joins TRBV19 and TRBJ2-3; 8 positions match TRBD2. The CDR3 runs 13 residues. Germline V gene sequence: CDR1 LNHDA, CDR2 SQIVND (reference sequence). V lost 5 bases, J lost 4 bases, and 2 bases stayed unmatched. The DNA for the CDR3 is TGTGCCAGTAGTTGGCGGGAGGCAGATACGCAGTATTTT. It encodes CASSWREADTQYF.

The J gene is TRBJ2-3, the V gene TRBV28, with D hard to call. The CDR3 spans 12 residues. V was clipped by 10 bases and J by 0 bases, with 8 bases between them. Germline V gene data show CDR1 as MDHEN and CDR2 as SYDVKM. As DNA, the CDR3 is TGTGCCACCGGTGCTAGCACAGATACGCAGTATTTT. Translation gives CATGASTDTQYF.

The rearrangement links TRBV19 to TRBJ1-5; 8 bases line up with TRBD1. This CDR3 region has 13 residues. The V gene's germline CDR1 is LNHDA and CDR2 SQIVND (reference sequence). V shed 7 bases and J 7 bases; nucleotides not matched to a gene: 6. CDR3 nucleotides: TGTGCCAGTACCCTAACAGGGGGGCAGCCCCAGCATTTT. Protein: CASTLTGGQPQHF.

CDR3 DNA sequence: TGTGCCAGCAGTGATTCGGGACGCCCCAGTGATGAGCAGTTCTTC. Protein sequence: CASSDSGRPSDEQFF. The chain carries TRBV25-1 and TRBJ2-1; perhaps D is TRBD1 or TRBD2 (5 bases each). The CDR3 has 15 residues. Germline-derived CDR1 and CDR2 are MGHDK and SYGVNS. Trimming left V 3 bases short and J 8 bases short, with 17 bases between.

The rearrangement joins TRBV16 to TRBJ2-3; D uncertain. Germline CDR1 reads KGHSY; CDR2 reads FQNENV. The V gene lost 2 bases and the J gene lost 1 base, with 4 bases spanning the gap. This CDR3 has 13 amino acids. CDR3 protein: CASSQRGTDTQYF. CDR3 nucleotides: TGTGCCAGCAGCCAAAGAGGCACAGATACGCAGTATTTT.

The gene calls are TRBV28 and TRBJ2-7, with D possibly matching TRBD2 (5 bases). The CDR3 has 12 residues. Germline CDR1 reads MDHEN; CDR2 reads SYDVKM. Trimming left V 7 bases short and J 4 bases short, with 11 bases between. CDR3: CASMSGSYEQYF. For the CDR3, the DNA is TGTGCCAGCATGTCGGGGTCTTACGAGCAGTACTTC.

The chain is built from TRBV11-3 and TRBJ1-1; D uncertain. Trimming removed 2 bases from V and 1 base from J, with 8 bases in between. The CDR3 is 14 residues long. Germline V lookup: CDR1 SGHNT, CDR2 YENEEA. CDR3 sequence (DNA): TGTGCCAGCAGCTTAACGGGTCGGAACACTGAAGCTTTCTTT. Protein product: CASSLTGRNTEAFF.